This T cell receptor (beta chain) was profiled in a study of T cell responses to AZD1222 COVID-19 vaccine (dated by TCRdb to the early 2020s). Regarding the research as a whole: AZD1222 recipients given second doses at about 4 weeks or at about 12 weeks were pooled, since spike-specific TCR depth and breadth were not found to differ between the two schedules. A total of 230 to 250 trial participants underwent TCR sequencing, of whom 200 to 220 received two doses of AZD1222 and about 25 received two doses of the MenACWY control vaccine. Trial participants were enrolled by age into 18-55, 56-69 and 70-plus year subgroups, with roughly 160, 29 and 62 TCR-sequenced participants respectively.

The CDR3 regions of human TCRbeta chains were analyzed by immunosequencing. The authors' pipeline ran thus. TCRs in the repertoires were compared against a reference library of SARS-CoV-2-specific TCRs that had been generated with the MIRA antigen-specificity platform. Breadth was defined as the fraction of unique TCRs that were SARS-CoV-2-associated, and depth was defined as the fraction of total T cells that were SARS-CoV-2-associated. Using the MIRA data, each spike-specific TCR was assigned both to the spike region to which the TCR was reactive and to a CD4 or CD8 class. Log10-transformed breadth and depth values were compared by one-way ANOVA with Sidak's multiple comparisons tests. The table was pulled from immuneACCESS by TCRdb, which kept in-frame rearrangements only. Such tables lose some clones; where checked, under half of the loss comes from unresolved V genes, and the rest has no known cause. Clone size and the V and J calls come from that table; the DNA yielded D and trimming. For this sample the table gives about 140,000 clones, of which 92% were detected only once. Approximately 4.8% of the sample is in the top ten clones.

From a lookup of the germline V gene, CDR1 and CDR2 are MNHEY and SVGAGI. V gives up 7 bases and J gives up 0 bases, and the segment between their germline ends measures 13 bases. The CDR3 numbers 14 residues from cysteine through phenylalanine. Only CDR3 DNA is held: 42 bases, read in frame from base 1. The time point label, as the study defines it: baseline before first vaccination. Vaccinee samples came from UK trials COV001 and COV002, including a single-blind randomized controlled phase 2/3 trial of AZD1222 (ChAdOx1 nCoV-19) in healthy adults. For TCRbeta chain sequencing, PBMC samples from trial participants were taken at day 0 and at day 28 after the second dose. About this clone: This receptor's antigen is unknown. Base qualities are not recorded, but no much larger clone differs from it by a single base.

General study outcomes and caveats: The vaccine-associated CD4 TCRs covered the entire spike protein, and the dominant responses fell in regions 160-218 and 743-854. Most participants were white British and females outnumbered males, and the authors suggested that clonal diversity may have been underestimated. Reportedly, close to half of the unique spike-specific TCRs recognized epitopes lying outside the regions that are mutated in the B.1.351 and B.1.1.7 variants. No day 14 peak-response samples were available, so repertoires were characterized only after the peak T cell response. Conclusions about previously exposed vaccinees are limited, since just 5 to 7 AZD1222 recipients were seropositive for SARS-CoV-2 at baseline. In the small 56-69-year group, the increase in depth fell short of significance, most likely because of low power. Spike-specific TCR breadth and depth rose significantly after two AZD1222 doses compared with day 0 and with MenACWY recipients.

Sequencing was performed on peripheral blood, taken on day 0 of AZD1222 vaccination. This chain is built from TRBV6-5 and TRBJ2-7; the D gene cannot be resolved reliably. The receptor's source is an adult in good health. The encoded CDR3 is CASKGMESSYEQYF. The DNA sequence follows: TGTGCCAGCAAGGGAATGGAGAGCTCCTACGAGCAGTACTTC.